Below are 25 T cell receptor beta chains sequenced from a single sample in a study of shared clonotypes between healthy human individuals. Profiled with immunoSEQ multiplex PCR; TCRdb holds only in-frame clones, not every one. The data contain a few million clones, more than 90% of them singletons. Sequenced: naive CD4+ T cells sorted from blood. As to subset: CD45RA+ positively selected. The receptors here all came from a man aged 18 to 29 in good health.

This sequence joins TRBV19 and TRBJ1-1; D gene uncertain. Between the trimmed V and J ends, which lost 3 bases and 4 bases, there was a span of 12 bases. The germline V gene encodes CDR1 LNHDA and CDR2 SQIVND (reference sequence). The CDR3 length is 14 residues. The CDR3 sequence is CASSIKGGPTEAFF. The CDR3 region has the DNA TGTGCCAGTAGTATTAAGGGAGGGCCCACTGAAGCTTTCTTT.

The chain has TRBV18 and TRBJ2-1; 7 bases agree with TRBD2. With 2 bases clipped from V and 3 bases from J, the junction kept 7 bases outside the gene matches. Germline V CDR1 and CDR2: KGHSH, LQKENI. This CDR3 is 16 amino acids long. The CDR3 here is CASSPSLAGRYNEQFF. CDR3 in DNA: TGTGCCAGCTCACCATCTTTAGCGGGTCGCTACAATGAGCAGTTCTTC.

V usage is TRBV10-2 and J usage is TRBJ2-5; D possibly uses TRBD1 or TRBD2 (5 bases each). Germline-derived CDR1 and CDR2 are WSHSY and SAAADI. CDR3 size: 16 residues. Trimming removed 3 bases at V and 1 base at J, with 15 bases between. The CDR3 protein is CASSEPRGALQETQYF. DNA of the CDR3: TGCGCCAGCAGTGAACCCAGAGGGGCACTCCAAGAGACCCAGTACTTC.

The chain links TRBV20-1 to TRBJ2-3, with no clear D. The length of the CDR3 is 11 residues. V lost 2 bases and J lost 11, with 11 bases in between. The germline V gene has CDR1 DFQATT and CDR2 SNEGSKA (reference sequence). The CDR3 sequence is CSARSPLGQYF. CDR3 sequence (DNA): TGCAGTGCTAGATCTCCCCTTGGGCAGTATTTT.

The chain couples TRBV6-6 to TRBJ1-2; maybe TRBD1 (5 bases). Deletions cut 6 bases from V and 4 bases from J, with 15 bases between. The CDR3 is 14 residues long. CDR1 and CDR2 from the germline V gene are MNHNY and SVGAGI (reference sequence). This CDR3 is CASSLPQGIYGYTF. CDR3 bases: TGTGCCAGCAGCCTTCCGCAGGGTATCTATGGCTACACCTTC.

The chain combines TRBV5-5 with TRBJ2-7, with D maybe TRBD1 (6 bases). The CDR3 spans 14 residues. Looked up from germline, CDR1 is SGHKS and CDR2 is YYEKEE (reference sequence). V lost 3 bases and J 3 bases, leaving 13 bases between the germline ends. CDR3 region: CASSSGHLLYEQYF. The CDR3 nucleotides are TGTGCCAGCAGCTCGGGACATTTGCTCTACGAGCAGTACTTC.

This clone has a single count. The rearrangement uses TRBV30 and TRBJ2-1, with a weak D call TRBD1 (6 bases). The CDR3 length is 11 residues. Germline V gene lookup returns CDR1 GTSNPN and CDR2 SVGIG (reference sequence). The V and J ends lost 2 bases and 10 bases respectively, with 9 bases between them. The CDR3 here is CAWSPDREQFF. The CDR3 DNA follows: TGTGCCTGGAGTCCGGACAGAGAGCAGTTCTTC.

The chain combines TRBV11-2 with TRBJ2-7; maybe TRBD1 (6 bases). Germline V gene data show CDR1 as SGHAT and CDR2 as FQNNGV. The CDR3 sequence is 14 residues long. Between the trimmed V and J ends, which lost 2 bases and 2 bases, there was a span of 10 bases. CDR3 protein: CASSLSQGPYEQYF. CDR3 nucleotide sequence: TGTGCCAGCAGCTTATCTCAGGGGCCCTACGAGCAGTACTTC.

V and J are TRBV10-3 and TRBJ2-5, with no clear D. Germline V gene lookup returns CDR1 ENHRY and CDR2 SYGVKD. Between the trimmed V and J ends, which lost 3 bases and 3 bases, there was a span of 8 bases. The CDR3 contains 13 residues. The CDR3 protein is CAISDTNKETQYF. The CDR3, as DNA: TGTGCCATCAGTGATACTAACAAAGAGACCCAGTACTTC.

The chain employs TRBV29-1 and TRBJ1-1; 8 bases align to TRBD1. The CDR3 spans 14 residues. Per the germline V gene, CDR1 is SQVTM and CDR2 is ANQGSEA. J was trimmed by 0 bases and V by 8 bases; bases with no gene match: 8. In DNA, the CDR3 is TGCAGCACTAGGACAGGGTGGGTGAACACTGAAGCTTTCTTT. Amino acids: CSTRTGWVNTEAFF. The full variable domain, with the rest looked up from reference TRBV29-1 and TRBJ1-1, is SAVISQKPSRDICQRGTSLTIQCQVDSQVTMMFWYRQQPGQSLTLIATANQGSEATYESGFVIDKFPISRPNLTFSTLTVSNMSPEDSSIYLCSTRTGWVNTEAFFGQGTRLTVV.

The count of this clone is one. The V and J genes are TRBV30 and TRBJ2-5; D unresolved. CDR1 and CDR2 from the germline V gene are GTSNPN and SVGIG (reference sequence). Trimming removed 2 bases at V and 4 bases at J, with 5 bases between. CDR3 size: 11 residues. The CDR3 sequence: CAWSRTETQYF. The CDR3 bases are TGTGCCTGGAGTCGGACAGAGACCCAGTACTTC.

This rearrangement joins TRBV18 to TRBJ2-1; D may be TRBD1 (6 bases). The CDR3 loop spans 15 amino acids. Germline values: CDR1 KGHSH, CDR2 LQKENI. Trimming shortened V by 3 bases and J by 4 bases, and 13 bases separated the two germline ends. The CDR3 spells CASSPWTEHYNEQFF. The CDR3 DNA follows: TGTGCCAGCTCACCCTGGACAGAACATTACAATGAGCAGTTCTTC. The full variable domain, its missing parts supplied by reference TRBV18 and TRBJ2-1, is NAGVMQNPRHLVRRRGQEARLRCSPMKGHSHVYWYRQLPEEGLKFMVYLQKENIIDESGMPKERFSAEFPKEGPSILRIQQVVRGDSAAYFCASSPWTEHYNEQFFGPGTRLTVL.

Concerning this clone itself: Other DNA sequences in this specimen translate into the identical CDR3. This chain links TRBV10-3 with TRBJ2-2; the D is unclear. CDR1 is ENHRY and CDR2 is SYGVKD in the germline V gene. There are 11 residues in the CDR3. The ends were cut back, 7 bases at V and 5 bases at J, with 5 bases in the middle. CDR3 bases: TGTGCCATCACCAGAACCGGGGAGCTGTTTTTT. Protein sequence: CAITRTGELFF.

The rearrangement uses TRBV6-5 and TRBJ1-2; D is undetermined. The CDR3 has 14 residues. V lost 8 bases and J lost 8, with 21 bases in between. CDR1 MNHEY and CDR2 SVGAGI come from the germline V gene. DNA for the CDR3: TGTGCCAGCCATAAATATCCCCAGGATGGAGGCTACACCTTC. Translation: CASHKYPQDGGYTF.

This clone appeared a single time. The chain couples TRBV6-5 to TRBJ2-1; TRBD2 might be the D (6 bases). V dropped 10 bases and J dropped 9 bases, with 16 bases sitting between them. The CDR3 has 12 residues. Germline CDR1 reads MNHEY; CDR2 reads SVGAGI. CDR3 in amino acids: CATLGWGGEQFF. The CDR3 DNA follows: TGTGCCACCCTGGGCTGGGGAGGTGAGCAGTTCTTC.

With respect to this clone: Other DNA variants within this sample encode the same CDR3. The rearrangement links TRBV6-6 to TRBJ1-1; TRBD1 matches 7 bases. Germline CDR1 reads MNHNY; CDR2 reads SVGAGI (reference sequence). Trimming at V came to 6 bases and at J to 0 bases, leaving 4 bases not matched to a gene. This CDR3 contains 14 residues. DNA for the CDR3: TGTGCCAGCAGCCGACAGGGAATGAACACTGAAGCTTTCTTT. This sequence encodes CASSRQGMNTEAFF.

Concerning this clone itself: The sample has other DNA sequences that encode this CDR3 too. The chain recombines TRBV28 with TRBJ2-5; 7 nucleotides align to TRBD2. V shed 6 bases, J shed 5 bases, and the junction held 3 bases outside the gene matches. The CDR3 has 12 residues. Per the germline V gene, CDR1 is MDHEN and CDR2 is SYDVKM. This CDR3 is CASSSGGETQYF. In DNA form, the CDR3 reads TGTGCCAGCAGCTCCGGGGGGGAGACCCAGTACTTC.

The chain links TRBV5-6 to TRBJ1-3, with a possible D match to TRBD1 (6 bases). The V gene lost 1 base and the J gene lost 0 bases, with 17 bases spanning the gap. Germline V CDR1 and CDR2: SGHDT, YYEEEE. The CDR3 runs 18 residues. CDR3 nucleotides: TGTGCCAGCAGCTTGTTGTATATGGGGGGCAACTCTGGAAACACCATATATTTT. It yields the protein CASSLLYMGGNSGNTIYF.

This sequence joins TRBV11-2 and TRBJ1-2; possible D gene TRBD1, 5 bases. The germline CDR1 and CDR2 sequences are SGHAT and FQNNGV. The germline V and J ends were trimmed by 4 bases and 4 bases, with 13 bases remaining between them. The CDR3 spans 14 residues. CDR3 nucleotides: TGTGCCAGCAGCTCCCTGCGGAGGGGCTATGGCTACACCTTC. It translates to CASSSLRRGYGYTF.

The chain carries TRBV11-2 and TRBJ2-3, with D possibly matching TRBD2 (5 bases). The germline V gene encodes CDR1 SGHAT and CDR2 FQNNGV. The CDR3 contains 14 residues. The V gene lost 2 bases and the J gene lost 4 bases, with 10 bases spanning the gap. Here the CDR3 DNA reads TGTGCCAGCAGCTTACGCGGGCGCGCAGATACGCAGTATTTT. This translates into CASSLRGRADTQYF.

The genes are TRBV30 and TRBJ1-1; 10 bases are a match to TRBD1. The germline gives CDR1 GTSNPN, CDR2 SVGIG (reference sequence). With V trimmed by 3 bases and J by 4 bases, 8 bases remained unmatched. The CDR3 consists of 15 residues. The CDR3 protein is CAWRDRGRVGTEAFF. CDR3 bases: TGTGCCTGGAGAGACAGGGGGCGGGTGGGCACTGAAGCTTTCTTT.

J is TRBJ1-1 and V is TRBV28; D call uncertain. The germline V gene encodes CDR1 MDHEN and CDR2 SYDVKM. The CDR3 has 13 residues. V lost 2 bases and J lost 3, with 7 bases in between. Written as DNA, the CDR3 is TGTGCCAGCAGTTTAATGCGGGACACTGAAGCTTTCTTT. Amino acids: CASSLMRDTEAFF.

The CDR3 spells CASSLAGGRANVLTF. In DNA, the CDR3 is TGTGCCAGCAGCTTAGCGGGGGGCCGGGCCAACGTCCTGACTTTC. The rearrangement joins TRBV11-2 to TRBJ2-6; a possible D gene is TRBD2 (7 bases). Germline CDR1 reads SGHAT; CDR2 reads FQNNGV. V dropped 1 base and J dropped 5 bases, with 9 bases sitting between them. There are 15 residues in the CDR3.

This chain links TRBV27 with TRBJ1-2, with TRBD1 as a possible D gene (5 bases). V lost 3 bases, J lost 4 bases, and 9 bases lay in between. Per germline, CDR1 MNHEY and CDR2 SMNVEV (reference sequence). The CDR3 is made up of 13 amino acids. CDR3 nucleotides: TGTGCCAGCAGTTTCCAGGGAGCCTATGGCTACACCTTC. Protein sequence: CASSFQGAYGYTF.

The CDR3 spells CASSQSRGQVTEAFF. CDR3 coding DNA: TGCGCCAGCAGTCAATCGAGGGGGCAAGTGACTGAAGCTTTCTTT. This chain uses TRBV23-1 with TRBJ1-1; 7 bases match TRBD1. TRBV23-1 is flagged as an ORF with uncertain function. The ends lost 0 bases at V and 5 bases at J; junction bases unmatched: 6. This CDR3 has 15 amino acids.